This T cell receptor beta chain was identified during a study of blood T cell repertoires in COVID-19. At the level of the study: Acute and convalescent COVID-19 samples came from the United States, Italy and Spain. Sample material is recorded as cDNA or gDNA derived from T cells, B-cell-depleted T cells, or PBMCs.

CDR1 and CDR2 (germline): LGHNA, YNFKEQ. V was shortened by 6 bases and J by 1 base, with 6 bases between the two germline ends. This CDR3 contains 12 residues. Per the study methods: Counts of nucleated cells, estimated from reference gene primer amplification, were obtained. Assay: immunoSEQ multiplex PCR; the TCRdb copy retains only in-frame clones and omits some. The D gene and trimming were derived from the DNA, and the V and J assignments and clone size from that table. The data contain approximately 3,000 clones, 65% to 85% of them singletons. The sequencing input was peripheral blood. This chain connects TRBV4-2 to TRBJ1-1; D is unresolved. This TCR derives from a human donor in a cohort sampled during active COVID-19. CDR3 sequence reads: CASSHTNTEAFF. CDR3 DNA sequence: TGTGCCAGCAGTCACACGAACACTGAAGCTTTCTTT.